The next 32 T cell receptor beta chains were all read from a single sample in a study of T cell responses to AZD1222 COVID-19 vaccine. The protocol was immunoSEQ multiplex PCR, while the TCRdb copy is restricted to in-frame clones and leaves out a portion. The data show 110,000 to 150,000 clones, roughly 92% seen once. This specimen was peripheral blood, taken on day 0 of AZD1222 vaccination. The receptors come from an adult in good health.

The chain carries TRBV5-4 and TRBJ2-7, with unresolved D. Between the trimmed V and J ends, which lost 4 bases and 2 bases, there was a span of 19 bases. The CDR3 consists of 16 residues. CDR1 and CDR2 (germline): SGHNT, YYREEE (reference sequence). The CDR3 bases are TGTGCCAGCAGCACAGTGGTTCTCGGCGATACCTACGAGCAGTACTTC. Its translation: CASSTVVLGDTYEQYF.

The CDR3 spells CASSEPSGSSYNEQFF. The CDR3 bases are TGTGCCAGTAGTGAACCTAGCGGGAGTTCCTACAATGAGCAGTTCTTC. The V gene is TRBV19, the J gene TRBJ2-1, with 10 positions matching TRBD2. The CDR3 consists of 16 residues. The V and J ends lost 5 bases and 1 base, in that order; junction bases with no gene match: 5. In germline, CDR1 is LNHDA, CDR2 SQIVND (reference sequence). The full variable domain, completed using reference TRBV19 and TRBJ2-1, is DGGITQSPKYLFRKEGQNVTLSCEQNLNHDAMYWYRQDPGQGLRLIYYSQIVNDFQKGDIAEGYSVSREKKESFPLTVTSAQKNPTAFYLCASSEPSGSSYNEQFFGPGTRLTVL.

The V gene is TRBV18, the J gene TRBJ1-1; D call uncertain. Germline V gene data show CDR1 as KGHSH and CDR2 as LQKENI. The CDR3 spans 14 residues. Trimming left V 1 base short and J 1 base short, with 7 bases between. CDR3 DNA: TGTGCCAGCTCACCACGAGGTCAGAACACTGAAGCTTTCTTT. This codes for CASSPRGQNTEAFF.

V usage is TRBV11-2 and J usage is TRBJ2-3, with 7 bases identical to TRBD1. V gave up 0 bases and J gave up 8 bases; unmatched junction bases: 5. Looked up from germline, CDR1 is SGHAT and CDR2 is FQNNGV. This CDR3 is built from 14 residues. Here the CDR3 DNA reads TGTGCCAGCAGCTTAGATCGGCGACAGGGTACGCAGTATTTT. Protein product: CASSLDRRQGTQYF.

V usage is TRBV18 and J usage is TRBJ2-2; unclear D gene. The germline gives CDR1 KGHSH, CDR2 LQKENI. The CDR3 is 18 amino acids. The V end lost 6 bases, the J end lost 4 bases, and 24 bases lay between the germline ends. The CDR3 coding sequence is TGTGCCAGCTCCCCCCCTCAGTCTCGCTTCGAAACCACCGGGGAGCTGTTTTTT. Translation: CASSPPQSRFETTGELFF.

The V gene is TRBV19, the J gene TRBJ2-3; 7 bases line up with TRBD1. The length of the CDR3 is 12 residues. CDR1 and CDR2 (germline): LNHDA, SQIVND (reference sequence). V lost 10 bases to trimming and J lost 3 bases; unmatched junction nucleotides: 4. CDR3 bases: TGTGCCACCCAGGACAGGACAGATACGCAGTATTTT. Translated, it gives CATQDRTDTQYF.

Written as DNA, the CDR3 is TGTGCCAGTATCGGAACGGCCAAAAACATTCAGTACTTC. Translating it yields CASIGTAKNIQYF. This chain links TRBV19 with TRBJ2-4; D remains ambiguous. Trimming pared 7 bases from V and 1 base from J, leaving 8 bases between. Per germline, CDR1 LNHDA and CDR2 SQIVND (reference sequence). This CDR3 has 13 residues.

The chain carries TRBV27 and TRBJ2-7; D is ambiguous. In germline, CDR1 is MNHEY, CDR2 SMNVEV (reference sequence). The CDR3 runs 14 residues. Trimming removed 4 bases from V and 5 bases from J, with 15 bases in between. CDR3 in DNA: TGTGCCAGCAGTTCCCCCCGTCGGAAGGACGAGCAGTACTTC. Translating it yields CASSSPRRKDEQYF.

The V and J genes are TRBV5-1 and TRBJ1-6; D gene uncertain. CDR1 SGHRS and CDR2 YFSETQ come from the germline V gene. There are 15 residues in the CDR3. The ends were cut back, 9 bases at V and 0 bases at J, with 13 bases in the middle. This chain's CDR3 is CATSVMNSYNSPLHF. DNA of the CDR3: TGCGCCACCTCAGTGATGAACTCCTATAATTCACCCCTCCACTTT. Full variable domain (missing parts from reference TRBV5-1 and TRBJ1-6): KAGVTQTPRYLIKTRGQQVTLSCSPISGHRSVSWYQQTPGQGLQFLFEYFSETQRNKGNFPGRFSGRQFSNSRSEMNVSTLELGDSALYLCATSVMNSYNSPLHFGNGTRLTVT.

The chain links TRBV5-1 to TRBJ2-1; 10 nucleotides align to TRBD2. Germline V gene lookup returns CDR1 SGHRS and CDR2 YFSETQ. The CDR3 spans 17 residues. Trimming cost V 4 bases and J 7 bases; bases outside gene matches: 14. This CDR3 is CASSVGAQIAGGNEQFF. The CDR3 bases are TGCGCCAGCAGCGTGGGGGCCCAGATAGCGGGAGGAAATGAGCAGTTCTTC.

CDR3 in DNA: TGTGCCAGCAGCCATCGCGGAGGTACATATGGCTACACCTTC. This sequence encodes CASSHRGGTYGYTF. V gene TRBV9 combines with J gene TRBJ1-2; the D is unclear. The germline V and J ends were trimmed by 4 bases and 5 bases, with 15 bases remaining between them. Germline V gene sequence: CDR1 SGDLS, CDR2 YYNGEE. The CDR3 covers 14 residues. Variable domain in full (rest from reference TRBV9 and TRBJ1-2): DSGVTQTPKHLITATGQRVTLRCSPRSGDLSVYWYQQSLDQGLQFLIQYYNGEERAKGNILERFSAQQFPDLHSELNLSSLELGDSALYFCASSHRGGTYGYTFGSGTRLTVV.

As DNA, the CDR3 is TGTGCCAGCAGCTTAGCGGGGGGACAGGGGTCCTACGACTCTGGAAACACCATATATTTT. Translating it yields CASSLAGGQGSYDSGNTIYF. The V and J genes are TRBV7-8 and TRBJ1-3; 10 bases are shared with TRBD1. Germline V gene lookup returns CDR1 SGHVS and CDR2 FQNEAQ. The ends lost 0 bases at V and 0 bases at J; junction bases unmatched: 11. The CDR3 spans 20 residues. The full variable domain, with the rest looked up from reference TRBV7-8 and TRBJ1-3, is GAGVSQSPRYKVAKRGQDVALRCDPISGHVSLFWYQQALGQGPEFLTYFQNEAQLDKSGLPSDRFFAERPEGSVSTLKIQRTQQEDSAVYLCASSLAGGQGSYDSGNTIYFGEGSWLTVV.

The chain is built from TRBV15 and TRBJ1-5, with D unresolved. Germline CDR1 is LNHNV and CDR2 is YYDKDF (reference sequence). V lost 0 bases and J lost 12, with 6 bases in between. CDR3 size: 11 residues. The CDR3 here is CATSRDLVQHF. Here the CDR3 DNA reads TGTGCCACCAGCAGAGATTTAGTCCAGCATTTT. Looking up the rest from reference TRBV15 and TRBJ1-5 gives the full variable domain: DAMVIQNPRYQVTQFGKPVTLSCSQTLNHNVMYWYQQKSSQAPKLLFHYYDKDFNNEADTPDNFQSRRPNTSFCFLDIRSPGLGDTAMYLCATSRDLVQHFGDGTRLSIL.

V and J are TRBV18 and TRBJ2-1, with TRBD2 matching over 8 bases. This CDR3 has 18 amino acids. After removal of 6 bases from V and 0 bases from J, the junction contained 13 bases not matched to a gene. Germline lookup yields CDR1 KGHSH and CDR2 LQKENI. The CDR3 here is CASSPLTSGKSSYNEQFF. The CDR3 nucleotides are TGTGCCAGCTCTCCTCTCACTAGCGGAAAGAGCTCCTACAATGAGCAGTTCTTC.

This chain links TRBV9 with TRBJ2-3; unclear D gene. Looked up from germline, CDR1 is SGDLS and CDR2 is YYNGEE. Between the trimmed V and J ends, which lost 2 bases and 2 bases, there was a span of 9 bases. This CDR3 has 14 residues. This CDR3 is CASSVWKSTDTQYF. CDR3 bases: TGTGCCAGCAGCGTCTGGAAGTCCACAGATACGCAGTATTTT. Together with reference TRBV9 and TRBJ2-3, the CDR3 gives the full variable domain: DSGVTQTPKHLITATGQRVTLRCSPRSGDLSVYWYQQSLDQGLQFLIQYYNGEERAKGNILERFSAQQFPDLHSELNLSSLELGDSALYFCASSVWKSTDTQYFGPGTRLTVL.

This clone was counted a single time. This chain uses TRBV5-4 with TRBJ1-6; TRBD1 matches at 10 bases. Germline V gene sequence: CDR1 SGHNT, CDR2 YYREEE (reference sequence). V trimming: 6 bases; J trimming: 10 bases; junction bases outside the gene matches: 4. The CDR3 contains 13 residues. Here the CDR3 reads CASTRTGGSPLHF. Here the CDR3 DNA reads TGTGCCAGCACCCGGACAGGGGGATCACCCCTCCACTTT.

The DNA for the CDR3 is TGTGCCAGCAGCTTCTCAGGGGAAGAGCCCCAGCATTTT. Translating gives CASSFSGEEPQHF. This chain uses TRBV7-2 with TRBJ1-5, with D possibly being TRBD1 (6 bases). The CDR3 is 13 amino acids. The germline V gene has CDR1 SGHTA and CDR2 FQGNSA. Trimming stripped 3 bases from V and 8 bases from J, with 11 bases between. Using reference TRBV7-2 and TRBJ1-5 for the parts outside the CDR3, the full variable domain is GAGVSQSPSNKVTEKGKDVELRCDPISGHTALYWYRQSLGQGLEFLIYFQGNSAPDKSGLPSDRFSAERTGGSVSTLTIQRTQQEDSAVYLCASSFSGEEPQHFGDGTRLSIL.

The chain links TRBV7-6 to TRBJ1-5, with 10 positions matching TRBD1. The CDR3 runs 17 residues. V lost 5 bases to trimming and J lost 1 base; unmatched junction nucleotides: 8. Germline V lookup: CDR1 SGHVS, CDR2 FNYEAQ. The CDR3 region has the DNA TGTGCCAGCAGCCTCAGTGTGGGACAGGGGAGCAATCAGCCCCAGCATTTT. This translates into CASSLSVGQGSNQPQHF.

In the case of this clone: The junction departs from germline at one end; a sequencing error may be responsible. The rearrangement links TRBV7-2 to TRBJ2-1; D could derive from TRBD1 or TRBD2 (9 bases each). This CDR3 contains 16 residues. The germline CDR1 and CDR2 sequences are SGHTA and FQGNSA. This CDR3 reads CASSLAGTGLYNEQFF. The CDR3 DNA reads as TGTGCCAGCAGCCTAGCGGGGACAGGGCTTTACAATGAGCAGTTCTTC.

V is TRBV6-4 and J is TRBJ1-5; 10 nucleotides match TRBD1. The J segment lost 7 bases and the V segment lost 7 bases, leaving 4 bases of the junction unmatched. Germline CDR1 is MRHNA and CDR2 is SNTAGT. The CDR3 covers 13 residues. CDR3 sequence (DNA): TGTGCCAGCATGGGACAGGGGAAACAGCCCCAGCATTTT. Encoded protein: CASMGQGKQPQHF.

The chain is built from TRBV10-3 and TRBJ2-7; the D gene is possibly TRBD2 (5 bases). This CDR3 has 12 residues. The V gene's germline CDR1 is ENHRY and CDR2 SYGVKD. V lost 2 bases and J 3 bases, leaving 5 bases between the germline ends. The CDR3 loop reads CAISERGYEQYF. CDR3 DNA: TGTGCCATCAGTGAGCGGGGCTACGAGCAGTACTTC.

This clone is a singleton in its sample. The chain has TRBV9 and TRBJ2-7, with TRBD2 as a possible D gene (6 bases). Germline CDR1 is SGDLS and CDR2 is YYNGEE. Trimming took off 4 bases at V and 0 bases at J, with 11 bases between the two ends. This CDR3 has 14 amino acids. CDR3 in amino acids: CASSSEGSSYEQYF. CDR3 coding DNA: TGTGCCAGCAGCTCGGAGGGTAGCTCCTACGAGCAGTACTTC.

This chain connects TRBV7-9 to TRBJ1-2; D perhaps matches TRBD1 (5 bases). Germline V gene data show CDR1 as SEHNR and CDR2 as FQNEAQ (reference sequence). Trimming removed 3 bases at V and 4 bases at J, with 12 bases between. This CDR3 contains 14 residues. Here the CDR3 reads CASSFGWDLYGYTF. The DNA for the CDR3 is TGTGCCAGCAGCTTCGGATGGGACCTCTATGGCTACACCTTC.

The chain couples TRBV3-1 (or the pseudogene TRBV3-2) to TRBJ1-4; D might be TRBD1 (6 bases). Looked up from germline, CDR1 is LGHDT and CDR2 is YNNKEL (reference sequence). The CDR3 is made up of 14 amino acids. V dropped 2 bases and J dropped 14 bases, with 18 bases sitting between them. DNA of the CDR3: TGTGCCAGCAGCCAAAGGGGGGCCGGGTTACGGCTGTTTTTT. Protein product: CASSQRGAGLRLFF.

The chain joins TRBV7-2 to TRBJ2-7; TRBD2 aligns across 13 bases. The V gene's germline CDR1 is SGHTA and CDR2 FQGNSA. This CDR3 region has 15 residues. V was clipped by 5 bases and J by 6 bases; unmatched bases: 7. DNA of the CDR3: TGTGCCAGCAGCCATGGACTAGCGGGAGTTTTCGAGCAGTACTTC. This sequence encodes CASSHGLAGVFEQYF.

The V gene is TRBV4-3, the J gene TRBJ1-2; 7 nucleotides agree with TRBD1. Germline V gene lookup returns CDR1 LGHNA and CDR2 YSLEER. V dropped 3 bases and J dropped 8; count of bases not matched to a gene: 9. This CDR3 is 14 amino acids long. In DNA, the CDR3 is TGCGCCAGCAGCCAGACCGGGACAGCGATAGGCTACACCTTC. Amino acids: CASSQTGTAIGYTF.

The chain recombines TRBV25-1 with TRBJ2-3, with TRBD2 matching over 7 bases. V was pared by 4 bases and J by 10 bases, with 23 bases of the junction left unmatched. CDR1 and CDR2 (germline): MGHDK, SYGVNS. The CDR3 sequence is 18 residues long. Written as DNA, the CDR3 is TGTGCCAGCAGTGGGGTTGGCCAACTAGCGATGACGGTAGGATCGCAGTATTTT. Residues: CASSGVGQLAMTVGSQYF.

The V and J genes are TRBV10-3 and TRBJ1-5; a possible D gene is TRBD1 (5 bases). Germline V gene lookup returns CDR1 ENHRY and CDR2 SYGVKD. The CDR3 spans 18 residues. Deletions cut 3 bases from V and 0 bases from J, with 18 bases between. The CDR3 region is CAISESGQPRDSNQPQHF. Written as DNA, the CDR3 is TGTGCCATCAGTGAATCCGGACAACCGAGGGATAGCAATCAGCCCCAGCATTTT.

V gene TRBV5-4 combines with J gene TRBJ1-2, with D perhaps matching TRBD1 (5 bases). V shed 0 bases and J shed 8 bases, with 11 bases lying between them. This CDR3 comprises 13 residues. Per the germline V gene, CDR1 is SGHNT and CDR2 is YYREEE (reference sequence). The CDR3 spells CASSLATGVGYTF. DNA for the CDR3: TGTGCCAGCAGCTTGGCTACAGGTGTAGGCTACACCTTC.

The rearrangement uses TRBV6-5 and TRBJ1-1; D is ambiguous. The CDR3 has 13 residues. V was clipped by 4 bases and J by 1 base, with 7 bases between them. Germline V CDR1 and CDR2: MNHEY, SVGAGI. The CDR3: CASSSGRNTEAFF. In DNA form, the CDR3 reads TGTGCCAGCAGTTCGGGCAGGAACACTGAAGCTTTCTTT.

This chain links TRBV24-1 with TRBJ1-5; TRBD1 is a possible D gene (5 bases). V lost 7 bases and J lost 6, with 12 bases in between. Germline CDR1 reads KGHDR; CDR2 reads SFDVKD. The CDR3 length is 13 residues. The CDR3, as DNA: TGTGCCACCAGGGAAGGGGTCGGTCAGCCCCAGCATTTT. Translation gives CATREGVGQPQHF.

The chain couples TRBV7-2 to TRBJ2-1; TRBD2 agrees at 11 bases. This CDR3 is built from 14 residues. Germline V gene data show CDR1 as SGHTA and CDR2 as FQGNSA. After removal of 1 base from V and 13 bases from J, the junction contained 6 bases not matched to a gene. The CDR3 loop reads CASSLDSGRDIQFF. CDR3 in DNA: TGTGCCAGCAGCTTAGATAGCGGGAGGGATATCCAGTTCTTC.